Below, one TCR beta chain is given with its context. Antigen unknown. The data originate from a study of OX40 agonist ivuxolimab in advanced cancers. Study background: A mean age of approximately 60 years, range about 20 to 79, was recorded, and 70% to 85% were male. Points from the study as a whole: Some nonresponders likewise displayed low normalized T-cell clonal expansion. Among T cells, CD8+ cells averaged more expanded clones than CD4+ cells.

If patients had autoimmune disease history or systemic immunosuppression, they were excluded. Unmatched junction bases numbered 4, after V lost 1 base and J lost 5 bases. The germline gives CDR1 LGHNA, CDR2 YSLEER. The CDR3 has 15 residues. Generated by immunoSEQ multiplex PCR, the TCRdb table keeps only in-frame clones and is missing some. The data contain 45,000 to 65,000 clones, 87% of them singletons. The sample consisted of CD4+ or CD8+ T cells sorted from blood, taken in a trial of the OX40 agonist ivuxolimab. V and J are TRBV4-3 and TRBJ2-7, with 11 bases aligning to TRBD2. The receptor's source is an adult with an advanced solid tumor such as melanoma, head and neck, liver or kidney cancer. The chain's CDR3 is CASSQGTSGSHEQYF. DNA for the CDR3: TGCGCCAGCAGCCAAGGTACTAGCGGGAGCCACGAGCAGTACTTC.